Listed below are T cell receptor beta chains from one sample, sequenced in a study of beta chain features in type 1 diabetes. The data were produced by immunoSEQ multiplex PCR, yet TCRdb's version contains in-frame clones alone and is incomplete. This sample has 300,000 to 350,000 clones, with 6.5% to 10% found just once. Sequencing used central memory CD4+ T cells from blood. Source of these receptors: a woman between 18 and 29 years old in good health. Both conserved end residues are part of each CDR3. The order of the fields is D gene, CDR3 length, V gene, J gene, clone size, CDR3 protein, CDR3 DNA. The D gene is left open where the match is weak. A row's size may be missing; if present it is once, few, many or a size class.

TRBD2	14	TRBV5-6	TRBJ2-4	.	CASSPGTSKNIQYF	TGTGCCAGCAGCCCGGGGACTAGTAAAAACATTCAGTACTTC
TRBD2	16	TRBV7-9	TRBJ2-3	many	CASSFISLAGTDTQYF	TGTGCCAGCAGCTTTATTTCACTAGCGGGAACAGATACGCAGTATTTT
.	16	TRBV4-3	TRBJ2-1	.	CASSQDSHSGYNEQFF	TGCGCCAGCAGCCAAGATTCCCATAGCGGTTACAATGAGCAGTTCTTC
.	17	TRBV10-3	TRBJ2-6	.	CAISESGRSPGANVLTF	TGTGCCATCAGTGAGTCAGGCAGATCCCCTGGGGCCAACGTCCTGACTTTC
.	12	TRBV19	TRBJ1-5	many	CASSIAPQPQHF	TGTGCCAGTAGTATTGCTCCTCAGCCCCAGCATTTT
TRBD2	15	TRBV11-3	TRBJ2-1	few	CASSPRAGGRNEQFF	TGTGCCAGCAGCCCCCGGGCGGGAGGACGCAATGAGCAGTTCTTC
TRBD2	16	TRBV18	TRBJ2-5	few	CASSPPGLATQETQYF	TGTGCCAGCTCACCACCAGGACTAGCCACCCAAGAGACCCAGTACTTC
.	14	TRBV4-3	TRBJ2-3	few	CASSQGLHRDTQYF	TGCGCCAGCAGCCAGGGACTCCACCGGGATACGCAGTATTTT
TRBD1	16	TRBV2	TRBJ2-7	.	CASSEAPGTGRYEQYF	TGTGCCAGCAGTGAAGCGCCAGGGACAGGGAGGTACGAGCAGTACTTC
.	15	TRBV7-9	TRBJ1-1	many	CASSFRLSGNTEAFF	TGTGCCAGCAGCTTCCGCCTCTCAGGGAACACTGAAGCTTTCTTT
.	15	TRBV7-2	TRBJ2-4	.	CASSRLSSAKNIQYF	TGTGCCAGCAGCCGTCTGTCGAGCGCAAAAAACATTCAGTACTTC